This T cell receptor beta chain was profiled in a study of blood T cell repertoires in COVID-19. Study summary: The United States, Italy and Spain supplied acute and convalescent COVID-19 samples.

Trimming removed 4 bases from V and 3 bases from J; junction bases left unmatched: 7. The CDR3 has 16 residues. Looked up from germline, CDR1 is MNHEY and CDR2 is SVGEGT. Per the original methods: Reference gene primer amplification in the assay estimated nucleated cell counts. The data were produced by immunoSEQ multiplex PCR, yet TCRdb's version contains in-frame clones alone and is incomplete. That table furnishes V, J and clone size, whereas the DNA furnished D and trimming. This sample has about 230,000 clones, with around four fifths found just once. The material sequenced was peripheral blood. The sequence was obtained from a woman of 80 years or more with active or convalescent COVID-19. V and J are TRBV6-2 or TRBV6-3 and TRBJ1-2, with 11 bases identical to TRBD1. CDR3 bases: TGTGCCAGCAGTTTCTCCGGGACAGGGGGTGACTATGGCTACACCTTC. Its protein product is CASSFSGTGGDYGYTF.